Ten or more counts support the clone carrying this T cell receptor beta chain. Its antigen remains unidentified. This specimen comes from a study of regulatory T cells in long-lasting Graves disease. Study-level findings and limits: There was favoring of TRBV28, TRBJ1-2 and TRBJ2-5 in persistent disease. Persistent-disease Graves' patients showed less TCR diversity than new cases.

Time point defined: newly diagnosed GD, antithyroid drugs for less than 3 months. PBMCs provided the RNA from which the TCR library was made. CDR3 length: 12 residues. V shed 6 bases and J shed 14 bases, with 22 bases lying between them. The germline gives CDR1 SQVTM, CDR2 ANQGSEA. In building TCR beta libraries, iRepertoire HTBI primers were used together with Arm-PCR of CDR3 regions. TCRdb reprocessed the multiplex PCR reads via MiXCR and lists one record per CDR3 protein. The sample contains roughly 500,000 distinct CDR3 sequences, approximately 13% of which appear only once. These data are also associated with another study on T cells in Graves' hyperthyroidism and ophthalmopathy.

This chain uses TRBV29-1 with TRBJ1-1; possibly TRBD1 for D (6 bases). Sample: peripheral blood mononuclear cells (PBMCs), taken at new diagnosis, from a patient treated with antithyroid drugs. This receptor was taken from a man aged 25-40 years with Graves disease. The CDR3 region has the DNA TGCAGCGTCCTAAGAGGGGGGGCCGACGCCTTCTTT. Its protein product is CSVLRGGADAFF.